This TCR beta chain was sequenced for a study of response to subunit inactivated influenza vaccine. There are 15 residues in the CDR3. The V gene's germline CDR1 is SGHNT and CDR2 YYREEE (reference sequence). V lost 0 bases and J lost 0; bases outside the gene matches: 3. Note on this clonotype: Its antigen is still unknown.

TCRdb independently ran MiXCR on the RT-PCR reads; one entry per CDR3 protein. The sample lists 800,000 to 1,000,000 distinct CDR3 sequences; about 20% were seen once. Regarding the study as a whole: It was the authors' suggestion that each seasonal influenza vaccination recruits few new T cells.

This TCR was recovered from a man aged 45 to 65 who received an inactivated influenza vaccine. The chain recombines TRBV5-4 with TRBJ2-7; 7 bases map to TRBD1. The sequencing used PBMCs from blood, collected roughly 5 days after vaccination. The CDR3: CASSLEGARSYEQYF. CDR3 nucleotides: TGTGCCAGCAGCTTGGAGGGGGCCCGCTCCTACGAGCAGTACTTC.